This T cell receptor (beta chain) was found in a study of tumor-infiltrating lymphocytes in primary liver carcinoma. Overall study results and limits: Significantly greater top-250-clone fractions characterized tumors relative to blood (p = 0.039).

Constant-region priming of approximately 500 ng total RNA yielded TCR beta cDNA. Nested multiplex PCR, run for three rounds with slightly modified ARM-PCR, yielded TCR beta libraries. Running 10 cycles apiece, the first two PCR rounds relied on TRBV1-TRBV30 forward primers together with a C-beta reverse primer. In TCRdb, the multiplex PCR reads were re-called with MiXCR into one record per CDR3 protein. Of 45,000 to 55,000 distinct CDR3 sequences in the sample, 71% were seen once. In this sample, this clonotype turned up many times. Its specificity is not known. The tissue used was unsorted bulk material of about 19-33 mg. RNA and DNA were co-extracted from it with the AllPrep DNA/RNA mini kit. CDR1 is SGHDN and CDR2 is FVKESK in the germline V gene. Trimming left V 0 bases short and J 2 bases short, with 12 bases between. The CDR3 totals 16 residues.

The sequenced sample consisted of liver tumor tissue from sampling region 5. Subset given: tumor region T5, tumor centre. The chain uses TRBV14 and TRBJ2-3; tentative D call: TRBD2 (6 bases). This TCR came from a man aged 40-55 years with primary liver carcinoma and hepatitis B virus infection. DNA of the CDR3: TGTGCCAGCAGCCAAGAGGGGACTTCATTCACAGATACGCAGTATTTT. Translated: CASSQEGTSFTDTQYF. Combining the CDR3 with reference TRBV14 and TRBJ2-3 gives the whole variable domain EAGVTQFPSHSVIEKGQTVTLRCDPISGHDNLYWYRRVMGKEIKFLLHFVKESKQDESGMPNNRFLAERTGGTYSTLKVQPAELEDSGVYFCASSQEGTSFTDTQYFGPGTRLTVL.